What follows describes a single T cell receptor beta chain. Its antigen is not known. The CDR3 sequence is 15 residues long. V was shortened by 2 bases and J by 7 bases, with 17 bases between the two germline ends. The germline CDR1 and CDR2 sequences are SGHDN and FVKESK. This specimen belongs to a study of cytomegalovirus exposure and HLA in healthy donors. The PCR was carried out with 60 Vbeta primers and 13 Jbeta primers. Data came from immunoSEQ multiplex PCR; TCRdb stores just in-frame clones and leaves some out. The table has under 150,000 clones, under 90% seen once. Notes on the study in general: Owing to their indistinguishability, certain V segments, notably TRBV6-2 and TRBV6-3, were excluded.

The sample consisted of PBMCs. The clonotype was recovered from a woman aged 40 to 55 in good health and CMV-seronegative. The rearrangement uses TRBV14 and TRBJ2-5, with D possibly TRBD2 on 5 matching bases. The DNA of the CDR3 is TGTGCCAGCAGCCAACTCGTAGCGTCGCCAGGGACCCAGTACTTC. It specifies CASSQLVASPGTQYF. The complete variable domain, with remaining parts taken from reference TRBV14 and TRBJ2-5, reads EAGVTQFPSHSVIEKGQTVTLRCDPISGHDNLYWYRRVMGKEIKFLLHFVKESKQDESGMPNNRFLAERTGGTYSTLKVQPAELEDSGVYFCASSQLVASPGTQYFGPGTRLLVL.